This T cell receptor (beta chain) was documented in a study of blood T cell repertoires in COVID-19. CDR1 and CDR2 from the germline V gene are MNHNY and SVGAGI (reference sequence). V was pared by 7 bases and J by 3 bases, with 15 bases between. The length of the CDR3 is 14 residues. The assay was immunoSEQ multiplex PCR, and TCRdb's table has in-frame clones only and misses some. Here the sample spans under 30,000 clones, nearly 90% being singletons. The receptor comes from a human donor in a cohort sampled during active COVID-19. This chain connects TRBV6-6 to TRBJ1-2, with a weak D call TRBD1 (5 bases). The source material was peripheral blood. The chain's CDR3 is CASIRGEVDYGYTF. The CDR3 nucleotides are TGTGCCAGCATCCGGGGGGAAGTGGACTATGGCTACACCTTC.